This TCR beta chain originates from a study of human T cells and chemical hapten exposure. Looking at the study overall: Small volume differences among pooled libraries mainly caused per-sample TCR yield variation.

Time point: pre-sensitization, week 0. This sample's treatment: therapeutic diphenylcyclopropenone sensitization with weekly scalp DPC. Alopecia patients between 18 and 70 years old and suitable for DPC were used as donors. The library labeled individual cDNA molecules by adding unique molecular identifiers to them. TCRdb reprocessed the RACE reads with MiXCR, giving one entry per CDR3 protein. This sample carries around 120,000 distinct CDR3 sequences, about 13% of them seen once, and the ten largest clones take approximately 2.8%. This clonotype was recorded a few times. CDR3 size: 12 residues. Looked up from germline, CDR1 is GTSNPN and CDR2 is SVGIG (reference sequence). Trimming removed 4 bases at V and 0 bases at J, with 5 bases between.

Specimen: whole blood, collected in connection with sensitization to the hapten diphenylcyclopropenone (DPC). V is TRBV30 and J is TRBJ2-3; no firm D call. This receptor was taken from a young woman with alopecia areata. Some clones in this sample may be carry-over from other donors' samples. CDR3 sequence (DNA): TGTGCCTGGACAGAGAGCACAGATACGCAGTATTTT. Translation gives CAWTESTDTQYF.